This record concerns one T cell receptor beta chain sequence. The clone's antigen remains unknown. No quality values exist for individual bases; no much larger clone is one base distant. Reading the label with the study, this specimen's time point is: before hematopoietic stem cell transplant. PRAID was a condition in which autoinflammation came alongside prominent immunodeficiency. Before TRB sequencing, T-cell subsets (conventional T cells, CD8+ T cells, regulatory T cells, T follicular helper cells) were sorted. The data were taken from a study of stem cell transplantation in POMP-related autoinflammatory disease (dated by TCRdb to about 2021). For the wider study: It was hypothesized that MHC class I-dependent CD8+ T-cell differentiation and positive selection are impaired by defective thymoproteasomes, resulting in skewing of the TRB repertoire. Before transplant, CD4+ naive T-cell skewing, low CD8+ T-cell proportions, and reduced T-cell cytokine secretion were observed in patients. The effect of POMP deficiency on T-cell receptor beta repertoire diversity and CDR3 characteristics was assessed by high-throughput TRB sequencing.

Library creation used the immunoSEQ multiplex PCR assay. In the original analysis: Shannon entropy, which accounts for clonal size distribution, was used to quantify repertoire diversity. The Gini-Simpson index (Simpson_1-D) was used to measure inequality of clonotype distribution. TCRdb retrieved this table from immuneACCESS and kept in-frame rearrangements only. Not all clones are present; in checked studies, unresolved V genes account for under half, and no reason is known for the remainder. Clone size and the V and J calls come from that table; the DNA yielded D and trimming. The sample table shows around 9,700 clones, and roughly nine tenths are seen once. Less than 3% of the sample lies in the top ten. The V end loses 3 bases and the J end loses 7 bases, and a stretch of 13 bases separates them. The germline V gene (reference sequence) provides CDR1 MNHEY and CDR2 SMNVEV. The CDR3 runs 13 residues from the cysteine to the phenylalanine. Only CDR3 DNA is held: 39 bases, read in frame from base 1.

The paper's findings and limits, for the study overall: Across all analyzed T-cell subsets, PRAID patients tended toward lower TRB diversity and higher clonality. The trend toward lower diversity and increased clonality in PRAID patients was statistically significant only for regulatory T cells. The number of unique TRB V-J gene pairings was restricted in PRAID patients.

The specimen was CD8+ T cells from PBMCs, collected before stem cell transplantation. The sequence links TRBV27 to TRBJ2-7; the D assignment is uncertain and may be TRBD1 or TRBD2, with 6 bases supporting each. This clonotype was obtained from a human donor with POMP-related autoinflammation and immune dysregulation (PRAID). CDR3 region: CASSFWGAREQYF. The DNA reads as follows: TGTGCCAGCAGTTTTTGGGGGGCGCGAGAGCAGTACTTC.